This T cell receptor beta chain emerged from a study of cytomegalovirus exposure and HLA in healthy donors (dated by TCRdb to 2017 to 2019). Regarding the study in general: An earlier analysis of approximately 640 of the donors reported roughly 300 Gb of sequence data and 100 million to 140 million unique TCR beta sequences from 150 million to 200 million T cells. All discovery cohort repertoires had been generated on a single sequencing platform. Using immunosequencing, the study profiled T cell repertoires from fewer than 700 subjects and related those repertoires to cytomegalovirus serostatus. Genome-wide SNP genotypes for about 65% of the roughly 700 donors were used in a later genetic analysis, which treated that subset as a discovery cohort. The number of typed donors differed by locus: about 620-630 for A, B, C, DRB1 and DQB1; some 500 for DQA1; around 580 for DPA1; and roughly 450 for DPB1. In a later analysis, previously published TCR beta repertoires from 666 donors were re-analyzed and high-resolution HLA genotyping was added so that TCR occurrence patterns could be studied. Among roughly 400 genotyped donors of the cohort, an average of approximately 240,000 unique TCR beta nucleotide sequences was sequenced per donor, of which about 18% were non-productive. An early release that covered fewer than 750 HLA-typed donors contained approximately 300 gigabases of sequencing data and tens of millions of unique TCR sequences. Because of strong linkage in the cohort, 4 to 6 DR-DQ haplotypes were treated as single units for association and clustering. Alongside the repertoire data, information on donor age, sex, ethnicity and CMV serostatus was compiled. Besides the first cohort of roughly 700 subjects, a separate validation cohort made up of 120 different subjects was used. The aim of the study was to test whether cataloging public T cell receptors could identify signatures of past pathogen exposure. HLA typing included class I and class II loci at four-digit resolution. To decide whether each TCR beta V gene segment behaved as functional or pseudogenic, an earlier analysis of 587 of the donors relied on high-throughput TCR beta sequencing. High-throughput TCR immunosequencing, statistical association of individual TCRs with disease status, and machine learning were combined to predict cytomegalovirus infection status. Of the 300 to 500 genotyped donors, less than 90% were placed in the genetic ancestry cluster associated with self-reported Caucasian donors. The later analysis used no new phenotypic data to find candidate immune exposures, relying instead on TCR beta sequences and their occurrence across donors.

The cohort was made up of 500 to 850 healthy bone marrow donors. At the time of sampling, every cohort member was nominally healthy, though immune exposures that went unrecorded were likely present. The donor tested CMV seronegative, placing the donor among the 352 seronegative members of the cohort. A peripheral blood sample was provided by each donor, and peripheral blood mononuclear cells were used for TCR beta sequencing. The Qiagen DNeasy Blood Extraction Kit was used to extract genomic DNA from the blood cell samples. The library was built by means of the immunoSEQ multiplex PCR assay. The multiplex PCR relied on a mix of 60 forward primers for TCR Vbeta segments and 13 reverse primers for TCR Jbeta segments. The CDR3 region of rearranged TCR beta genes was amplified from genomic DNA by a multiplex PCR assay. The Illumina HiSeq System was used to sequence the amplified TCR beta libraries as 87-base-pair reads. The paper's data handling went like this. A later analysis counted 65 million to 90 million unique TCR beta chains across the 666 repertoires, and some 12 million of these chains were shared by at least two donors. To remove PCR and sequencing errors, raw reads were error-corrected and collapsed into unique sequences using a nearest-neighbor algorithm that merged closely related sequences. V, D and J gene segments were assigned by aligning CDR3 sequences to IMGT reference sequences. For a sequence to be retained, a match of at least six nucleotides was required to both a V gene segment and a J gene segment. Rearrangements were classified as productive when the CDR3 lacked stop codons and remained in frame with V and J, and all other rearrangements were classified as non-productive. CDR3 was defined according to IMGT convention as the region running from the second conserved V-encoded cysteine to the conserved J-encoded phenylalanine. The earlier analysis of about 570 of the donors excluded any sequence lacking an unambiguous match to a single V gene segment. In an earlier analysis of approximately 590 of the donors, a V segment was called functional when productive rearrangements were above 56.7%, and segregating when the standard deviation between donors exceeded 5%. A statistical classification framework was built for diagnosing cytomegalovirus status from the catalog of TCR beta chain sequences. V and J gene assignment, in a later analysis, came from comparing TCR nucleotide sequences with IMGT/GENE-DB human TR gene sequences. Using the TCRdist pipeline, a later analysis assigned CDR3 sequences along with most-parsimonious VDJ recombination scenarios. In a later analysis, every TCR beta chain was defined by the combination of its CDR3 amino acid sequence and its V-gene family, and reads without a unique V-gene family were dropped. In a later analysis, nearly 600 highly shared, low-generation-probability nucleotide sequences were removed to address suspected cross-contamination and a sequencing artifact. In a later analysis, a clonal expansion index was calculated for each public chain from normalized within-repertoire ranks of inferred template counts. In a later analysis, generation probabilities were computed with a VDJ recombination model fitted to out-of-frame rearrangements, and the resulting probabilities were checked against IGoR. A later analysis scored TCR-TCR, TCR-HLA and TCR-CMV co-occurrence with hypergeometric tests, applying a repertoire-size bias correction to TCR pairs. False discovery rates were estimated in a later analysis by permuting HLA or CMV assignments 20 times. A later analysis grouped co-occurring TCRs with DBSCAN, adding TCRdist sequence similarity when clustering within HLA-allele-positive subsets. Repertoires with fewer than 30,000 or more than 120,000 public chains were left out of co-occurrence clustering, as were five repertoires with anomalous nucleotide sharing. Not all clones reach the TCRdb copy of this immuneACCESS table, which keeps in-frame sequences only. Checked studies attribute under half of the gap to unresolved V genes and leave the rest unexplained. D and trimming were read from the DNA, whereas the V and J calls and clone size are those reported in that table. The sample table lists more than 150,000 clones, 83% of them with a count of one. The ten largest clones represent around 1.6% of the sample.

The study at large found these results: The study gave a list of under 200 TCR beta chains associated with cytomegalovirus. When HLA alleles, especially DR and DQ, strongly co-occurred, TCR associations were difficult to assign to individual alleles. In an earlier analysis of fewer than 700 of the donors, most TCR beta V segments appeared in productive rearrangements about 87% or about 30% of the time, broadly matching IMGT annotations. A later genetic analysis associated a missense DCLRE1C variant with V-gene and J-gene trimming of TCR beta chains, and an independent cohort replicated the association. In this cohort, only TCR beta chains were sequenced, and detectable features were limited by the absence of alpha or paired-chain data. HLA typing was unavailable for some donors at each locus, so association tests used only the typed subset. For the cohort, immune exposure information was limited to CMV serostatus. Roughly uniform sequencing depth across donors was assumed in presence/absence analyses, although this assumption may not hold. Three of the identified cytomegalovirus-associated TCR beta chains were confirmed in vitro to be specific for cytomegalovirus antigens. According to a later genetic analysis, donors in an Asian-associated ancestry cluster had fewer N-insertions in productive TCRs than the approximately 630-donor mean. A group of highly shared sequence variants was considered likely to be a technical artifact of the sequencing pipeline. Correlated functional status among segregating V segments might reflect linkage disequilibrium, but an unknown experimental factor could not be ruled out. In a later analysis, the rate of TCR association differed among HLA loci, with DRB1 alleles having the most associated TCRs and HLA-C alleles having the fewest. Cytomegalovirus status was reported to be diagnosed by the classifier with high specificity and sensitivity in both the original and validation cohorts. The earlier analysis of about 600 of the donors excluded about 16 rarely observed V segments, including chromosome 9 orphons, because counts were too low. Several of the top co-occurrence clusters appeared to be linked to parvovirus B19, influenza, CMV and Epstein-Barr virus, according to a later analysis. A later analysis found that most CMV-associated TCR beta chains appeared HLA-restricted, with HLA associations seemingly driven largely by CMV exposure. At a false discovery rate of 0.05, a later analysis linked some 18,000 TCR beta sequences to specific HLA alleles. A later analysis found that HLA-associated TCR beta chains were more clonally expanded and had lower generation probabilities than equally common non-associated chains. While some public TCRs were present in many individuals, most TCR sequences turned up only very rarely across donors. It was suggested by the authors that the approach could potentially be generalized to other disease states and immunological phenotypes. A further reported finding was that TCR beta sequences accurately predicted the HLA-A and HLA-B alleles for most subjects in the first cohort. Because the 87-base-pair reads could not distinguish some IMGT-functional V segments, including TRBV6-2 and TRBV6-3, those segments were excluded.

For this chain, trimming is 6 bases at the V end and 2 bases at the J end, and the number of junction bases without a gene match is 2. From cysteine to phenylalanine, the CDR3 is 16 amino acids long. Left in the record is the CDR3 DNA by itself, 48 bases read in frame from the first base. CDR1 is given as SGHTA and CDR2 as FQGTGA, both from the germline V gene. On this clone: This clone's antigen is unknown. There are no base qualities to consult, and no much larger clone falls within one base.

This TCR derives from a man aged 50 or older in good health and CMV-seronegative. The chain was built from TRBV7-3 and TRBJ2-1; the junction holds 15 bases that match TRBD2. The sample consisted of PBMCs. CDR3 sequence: CASSRTSGGAYNEQFF. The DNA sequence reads TGTGCCAGCAGTCGGACTAGCGGGGGGGCCTACAATGAGCAGTTCTTC.